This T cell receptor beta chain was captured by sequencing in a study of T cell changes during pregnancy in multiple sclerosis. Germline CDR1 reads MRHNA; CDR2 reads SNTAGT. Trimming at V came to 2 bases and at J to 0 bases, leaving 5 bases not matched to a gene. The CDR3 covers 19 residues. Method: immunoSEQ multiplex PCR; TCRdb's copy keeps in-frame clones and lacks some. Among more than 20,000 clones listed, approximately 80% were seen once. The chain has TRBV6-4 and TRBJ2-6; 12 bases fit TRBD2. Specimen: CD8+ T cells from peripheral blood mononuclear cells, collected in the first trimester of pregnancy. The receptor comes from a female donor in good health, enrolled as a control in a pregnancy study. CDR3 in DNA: TGTGCCAGCAGTGACACTAGCGGGGGGTCCTCCTCTGGGGCCAACGTCCTGACTTTC. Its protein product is CASSDTSGGSSSGANVLTF.